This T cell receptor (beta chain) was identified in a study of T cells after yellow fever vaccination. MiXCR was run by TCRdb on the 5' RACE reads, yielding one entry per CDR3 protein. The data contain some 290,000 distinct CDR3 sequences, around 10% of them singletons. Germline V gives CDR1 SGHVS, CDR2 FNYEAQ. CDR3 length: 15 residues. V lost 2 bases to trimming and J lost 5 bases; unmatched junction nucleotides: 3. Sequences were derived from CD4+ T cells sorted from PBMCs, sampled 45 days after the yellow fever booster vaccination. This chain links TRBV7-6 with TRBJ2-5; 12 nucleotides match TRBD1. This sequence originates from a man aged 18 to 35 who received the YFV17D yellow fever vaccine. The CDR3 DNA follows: TGTGCCAGCAGCTTAAGGGACAGGGGGCTGGAGACCCAGTACTTC. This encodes CASSLRDRGLETQYF.